The clone carrying this TCR beta chain occurred a few times. What it binds is not known. This sample is drawn from a study of T-cell reconstitution after alpha-beta-depleted transplantation in children. General observations from the study: T-cell numbers and diversity, one year after transplant, stemmed largely from T cells that were newly produced. Several hundred rapidly expanded clones from non-depleted graft cells reportedly supplied alpha-beta T cells about two months post-transplant. Certain patients had high TCRbeta diversity at day 60, and it came from recipient T cells and thymic progenitors that survived.

The library targeted TCRbeta and was prepared with unique molecular identifiers. In TCRdb, the PCR reads were re-called with MiXCR into one record per CDR3 protein. The sample contains around 450,000 distinct CDR3 sequences, around 16% of which appear only once. The clonotype originates from a boy in the first two years of life who had a stem cell transplant for Wiskott-Aldrich syndrome, so the T cells may come from the graft donor. Sequencing was performed on PBMCs, mostly from graft donor cells, taken 360 days after TCRalphabeta/CD19-depleted stem cell transplant.

This chain's CDR3 is CASSLDSWGTEAFF. The DNA of the CDR3 is TGCGCCAGCAGCTTGGACAGTTGGGGCACTGAAGCTTTCTTT. The J gene is TRBJ1-1, the V gene TRBV5-1; D is undetermined. Trimming removed 0 bases at V and 4 bases at J, with 10 bases between. Germline V lookup: CDR1 SGHRS, CDR2 YFSETQ. The CDR3 extends over 14 amino acids.